This TCR beta chain comes out of a study of regulatory T cells in long-lasting Graves disease. Broader study findings: Persistent Graves' patients had lower TCR diversity than newly diagnosed ones.

Unmatched junction bases numbered 2, after V lost 3 bases and J lost 8 bases. This CDR3 region has 13 residues. In germline, CDR1 is LNHDA, CDR2 SQIVND (reference sequence). About this clonotype itself: Its antigen is currently unknown.

Time point here: newly diagnosed GD, antithyroid drugs for less than 3 months. Isolated PBMC RNA provided the starting material for the TCR library. Building of the TCR beta libraries involved iRepertoire HTBI primers and Arm-PCR of CDR3 regions. One entry per CDR3 protein, called by TCRdb with MiXCR from the multiplex PCR reads. Of a few hundred thousand distinct CDR3 sequences in the sample, approximately 15% were seen once. This sample also belongs to another study, concerning T cells in Graves' hyperthyroidism and ophthalmopathy.

The chain couples TRBV19 to TRBJ2-1; 9 nucleotides agree with TRBD2. The sequence was collected from a woman between 45 and 65 years old with Graves disease. Specimen: peripheral blood mononuclear cells (PBMCs), collected at new diagnosis, from a patient treated with antithyroid drugs. The CDR3 region has the DNA TGTGCCAGTAGTATTCAGCGGGAGGATGAGCAGTTCTTC. Translation gives CASSIQREDEQFF.